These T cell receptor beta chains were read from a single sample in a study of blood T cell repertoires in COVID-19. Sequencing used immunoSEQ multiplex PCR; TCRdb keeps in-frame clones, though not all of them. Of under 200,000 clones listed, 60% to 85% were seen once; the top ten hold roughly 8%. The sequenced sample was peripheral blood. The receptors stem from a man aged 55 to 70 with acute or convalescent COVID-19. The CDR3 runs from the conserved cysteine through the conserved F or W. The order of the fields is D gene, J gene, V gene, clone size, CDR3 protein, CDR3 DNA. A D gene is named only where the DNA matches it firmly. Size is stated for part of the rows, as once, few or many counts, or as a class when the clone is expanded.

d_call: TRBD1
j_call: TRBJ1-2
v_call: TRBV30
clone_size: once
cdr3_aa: CAWSEDRGWGDYGYTF
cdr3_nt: TGTGCCTGGAGTGAGGACAGGGGATGGGGGGACTATGGCTACACCTTC

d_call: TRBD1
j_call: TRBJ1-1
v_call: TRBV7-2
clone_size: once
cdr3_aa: CASSSMPGGSTEAFF
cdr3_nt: TGTGCCAGCAGCTCCATGCCAGGGGGGAGCACTGAAGCTTTCTTT

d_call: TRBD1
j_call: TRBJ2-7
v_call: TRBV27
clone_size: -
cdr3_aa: CASSPGQGLYEQYF
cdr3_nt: TGTGCCAGCAGCCCCGGACAGGGCCTCTACGAGCAGTACTTC

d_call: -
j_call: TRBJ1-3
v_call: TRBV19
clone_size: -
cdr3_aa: CASSVDWSSGNTIYF
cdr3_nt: TGTGCCAGTAGTGTGGACTGGAGCTCTGGAAACACCATATATTTT

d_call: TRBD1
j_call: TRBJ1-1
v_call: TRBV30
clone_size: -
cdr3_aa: CAWTGQVGRTEAFF
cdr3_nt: TGTGCCTGGACTGGACAGGTCGGGCGCACTGAAGCTTTCTTT

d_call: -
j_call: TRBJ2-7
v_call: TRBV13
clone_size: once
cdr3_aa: CASSLERGRGLAEQYF
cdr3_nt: TGTGCCAGCAGCTTAGAGCGGGGCAGGGGGCTAGCCGAGCAGTACTTC

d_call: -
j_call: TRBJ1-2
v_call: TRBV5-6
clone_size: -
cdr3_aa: CASSLGQGSYGYTF
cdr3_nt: TGTGCCAGCAGCTTGGGTCAGGGAAGCTATGGCTACACCTTC

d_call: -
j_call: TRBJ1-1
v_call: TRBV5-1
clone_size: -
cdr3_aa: CASSPTGQLIPNTEAFF
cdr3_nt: TGCGCCAGCAGCCCGACAGGACAGTTAATACCGAACACTGAAGCTTTCTTT

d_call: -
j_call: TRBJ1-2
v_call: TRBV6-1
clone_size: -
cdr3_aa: CASSREDYGYTF
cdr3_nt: TGTGCCAGCAGCAGGGAGGACTATGGCTACACCTTC

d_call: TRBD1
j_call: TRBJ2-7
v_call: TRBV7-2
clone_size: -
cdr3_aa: CASTRTGQSYEQYF
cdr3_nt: TGTGCCAGCACCCGGACAGGGCAAAGCTACGAGCAGTACTTC